Listed below are T cell receptor beta chains from one sample, sequenced in a study of T cell changes during pregnancy in multiple sclerosis. Libraries were prepared by immunoSEQ multiplex PCR; TCRdb keeps only in-frame clonotypes and omits some of them. The repertoire holds roughly 110,000 clones, with about 90% as singletons. The specimen comprised peripheral blood, sampled in the third trimester of pregnancy. The receptors originated from a female donor in good health, enrolled as a control in a pregnancy study. The CDR3 runs from the conserved cysteine through the conserved F or W. Each record gives: clone size, D gene, J gene, V gene, CDR3 protein, CDR3 DNA. A D gene is named only where the DNA matches it firmly. Clone size appears in some rows only: once, few, many, or a class for an expanded clone.

clone size: NA; D gene: TRBD1; J gene: TRBJ1-4; V gene: TRBV7-2; CDR3 protein: CASSQGAKEKLFF; CDR3 DNA: TGTGCCAGCAGTCAGGGGGCGAAGGAAAAACTGTTTTTT
clone size: NA; D gene: NA; J gene: TRBJ1-5; V gene: TRBV11-1; CDR3 protein: CASSLGRGGNQPQHF; CDR3 DNA: TGTGCCAGCAGCTTAGGACGGGGAGGCAATCAGCCCCAGCATTTT
clone size: NA; D gene: NA; J gene: TRBJ1-3; V gene: TRBV9; CDR3 protein: CASSFDSVPGNTIYF; CDR3 DNA: TGTGCCAGCAGCTTTGACAGTGTCCCTGGAAACACCATATATTTT
clone size: NA; D gene: TRBD1; J gene: TRBJ1-2; V gene: TRBV7-9; CDR3 protein: CASSSGQGAIGYTF; CDR3 DNA: TGTGCCAGCAGCTCGGGACAGGGGGCGATAGGCTACACCTTC
clone size: NA; D gene: TRBD1; J gene: TRBJ1-1; V gene: TRBV4-2; CDR3 protein: CASSQEAPDRAGTEAFF; CDR3 DNA: TGTGCCAGCAGCCAAGAAGCGCCGGACAGGGCAGGCACTGAAGCTTTCTTT
clone size: NA; D gene: NA; J gene: TRBJ1-1; V gene: TRBV7-2; CDR3 protein: CASSSGWRLNTEAFF; CDR3 DNA: TGTGCCAGCAGCTCCGGGTGGAGATTGAACACTGAAGCTTTCTTT
clone size: NA; D gene: TRBD1; J gene: TRBJ1-3; V gene: TRBV7-2; CDR3 protein: CASSSDRGSGNTIYF; CDR3 DNA: TGTGCCAGCAGCTCTGACAGGGGGTCTGGAAACACCATATATTTT
clone size: NA; D gene: NA; J gene: TRBJ2-2; V gene: TRBV10-1; CDR3 protein: CASTSHRVLSAGELFF; CDR3 DNA: TGCGCCAGCACCAGCCACAGGGTACTTAGCGCCGGGGAGCTGTTTTTT
clone size: NA; D gene: NA; J gene: TRBJ1-2; V gene: TRBV7-8; CDR3 protein: CASSLWGDNYGYTF; CDR3 DNA: TGTGCCAGCAGCTTATGGGGCGATAACTATGGCTACACCTTC
clone size: NA; D gene: NA; J gene: TRBJ2-7; V gene: TRBV7-8; CDR3 protein: CASSIASDVQYF; CDR3 DNA: TGTGCCAGCAGCATAGCCTCAGATGTGCAGTACTTC
clone size: NA; D gene: TRBD2; J gene: TRBJ2-1; V gene: TRBV5-4; CDR3 protein: CASSRSGGDYNEQFF; CDR3 DNA: TGTGCCAGCAGCCGTAGCGGGGGGGATTACAATGAGCAGTTCTTC
clone size: NA; D gene: NA; J gene: TRBJ2-5; V gene: TRBV6-1; CDR3 protein: CASSEQGFEETQYF; CDR3 DNA: TGTGCCAGCAGTGAACAGGGGTTCGAAGAGACCCAGTACTTC
clone size: once; D gene: NA; J gene: TRBJ2-5; V gene: TRBV7-2; CDR3 protein: CASSWGGQGIQETQYF; CDR3 DNA: TGTGCCAGCAGCTGGGGCGGGCAGGGGATACAAGAGACCCAGTACTTC
clone size: NA; D gene: TRBD2; J gene: TRBJ2-7; V gene: TRBV11-3; CDR3 protein: CASSQNSGGYEQYF; CDR3 DNA: TGTGCCAGCAGCCAAAATTCGGGGGGCTACGAGCAGTACTTC
clone size: NA; D gene: NA; J gene: TRBJ2-2; V gene: TRBV4-3; CDR3 protein: CASSQQTSRHGELFF; CDR3 DNA: TGCGCCAGCAGCCAGCAGACTAGTCGACACGGGGAGCTGTTTTTT
clone size: NA; D gene: TRBD1; J gene: TRBJ1-5; V gene: TRBV2; CDR3 protein: CASSERGQEGQPQHF; CDR3 DNA: TGTGCCAGCAGTGAAAGGGGACAGGAGGGTCAGCCCCAGCATTTT
clone size: NA; D gene: TRBD2; J gene: TRBJ2-1; V gene: TRBV5-8; CDR3 protein: CASSFRTSGGAVEQFF; CDR3 DNA: TGTGCCAGCAGCTTCCGGACTAGCGGGGGGGCAGTTGAGCAGTTCTTC
clone size: NA; D gene: NA; J gene: TRBJ1-2; V gene: TRBV11-3; CDR3 protein: CASSLSGENYGYTF; CDR3 DNA: TGTGCCAGCAGCTTATCAGGTGAGAACTATGGCTACACCTTC
clone size: NA; D gene: TRBD2; J gene: TRBJ2-1; V gene: TRBV18; CDR3 protein: CASSPSTSGGMYNEQFF; CDR3 DNA: TGTGCCAGCTCACCATCTACTAGCGGGGGGATGTACAATGAGCAGTTCTTC
clone size: NA; D gene: TRBD1; J gene: TRBJ1-4; V gene: TRBV4-2; CDR3 protein: CASSYTGAREKLFF; CDR3 DNA: TGTGCCAGCAGCTACACAGGGGCCAGGGAAAAACTGTTTTTT
clone size: NA; D gene: NA; J gene: TRBJ2-7; V gene: TRBV7-9; CDR3 protein: CASSSTGYEQYF; CDR3 DNA: TGTGCCAGCAGTTCGACAGGCTACGAGCAGTACTTC
clone size: once; D gene: TRBD1; J gene: TRBJ1-2; V gene: TRBV5-4; CDR3 protein: CASSPTGVRGYTF; CDR3 DNA: TGTGCCAGCAGCCCAACAGGGGTTCGGGGCTACACCTTC
clone size: NA; D gene: NA; J gene: TRBJ2-7; V gene: TRBV6-5; CDR3 protein: CASSYSGATYEQYF; CDR3 DNA: TGTGCCAGCAGTTACTCTGGGGCTACCTACGAGCAGTACTTC
clone size: once; D gene: NA; J gene: TRBJ1-1; V gene: TRBV18; CDR3 protein: CASSPPRGGDHTEAFF; CDR3 DNA: TGTGCCAGCTCACCCCCCAGAGGGGGGGACCACACTGAAGCTTTCTTT
clone size: NA; D gene: NA; J gene: TRBJ1-6; V gene: TRBV7-9; CDR3 protein: CASFRDTPNSPLHF; CDR3 DNA: TGTGCCAGCTTTCGGGACACCCCGAATTCACCCCTCCACTTT
clone size: few; D gene: NA; J gene: TRBJ2-3; V gene: TRBV27; CDR3 protein: CASSLVASTDTQYF; CDR3 DNA: TGTGCCAGCAGTTTAGTAGCAAGCACAGATACGCAGTATTTT